One sample yielded the 14 T cell receptor beta chains listed below, sequenced in a study of shared clonotypes between healthy human individuals. Some clones are missing from TCRdb's copy, which holds only in-frame ones; the method was immunoSEQ multiplex PCR. The sample has about 2.2 million clones; around 93% are singletons. CD8 cells regarded as naive lacked CD45RO, were positively chosen for CCR7, and omitted terminally differentiated effector memory CD45RA+ cells. Input material: naive CD8+ T cells from PBMCs. The receptors stem from a man between 18 and 29 years old in good health. Some clones in this sample may be carry-over from other donors' samples.

The CDR3: CATSEDRGNYGYTF. CDR3 nucleotides: TGTGCCACCAGCGAGGACAGGGGAAACTATGGCTACACCTTC. The chain links TRBV15 to TRBJ1-2, with TRBD1 identical over 9 bases. This CDR3 contains 14 residues. The V gene's germline CDR1 is LNHNV and CDR2 YYDKDF (reference sequence). Unmatched junction bases numbered 3, after V lost 5 bases and J lost 2 bases.

CDR3 amino acids: CASSLGDHSTDTQYF. Written as DNA, the CDR3 is TGCGCCAGCAGCTTGGGCGACCATAGCACAGATACGCAGTATTTT. The genes are TRBV5-1 and TRBJ2-3; D not certain. Trimming took 0 bases from V and 0 from J, leaving 8 bases between them. The length of the CDR3 is 15 residues. Germline CDR1 and CDR2: SGHRS and YFSETQ.

This chain joins TRBV5-1 and TRBJ2-7; either TRBD1 or TRBD2 may supply D (5 bases each). Germline values: CDR1 SGHRS, CDR2 YFSETQ. With 4 bases removed from V and 3 bases from J, the gap between germline ends came to 23 bases. The CDR3 has 17 amino acids. The CDR3 loop reads CASSPPKVGVGGYEQYF. The CDR3 bases are TGCGCCAGCAGCCCCCCTAAAGTTGGGGTTGGGGGCTACGAGCAGTACTTC.

V is TRBV21-1 and J is TRBJ1-5; TRBD1 is the table's D call and was not checked against the DNA. TRBV21-1 is a recognized pseudogene. There are 18 residues in the CDR3. The CDR3 region is CASTRSQGIVRIGQPQHF. CDR3 coding DNA: TGTGCCAGTACGCGATCGCAGGGGATCGTTCGTATTGGCCAGCCCCAGCATTTT.

The gene calls are TRBV6-1 and TRBJ1-5; TRBD1 is a possible D gene (5 bases). This CDR3 has 15 amino acids. Trimming removed 1 base from V and 6 bases from J, with 13 bases in between. Germline lookup yields CDR1 MNHNS and CDR2 SASEGT. The CDR3 loop reads CASSEGAGYSQPQHF. The CDR3 DNA is TGTGCCAGCAGTGAAGGCGCAGGGTACAGTCAGCCCCAGCATTTT.

The rearrangement joins TRBV7-8 to TRBJ2-3; D ambiguous. There are 15 residues in the CDR3. CDR1 is SGHVS and CDR2 is FQNEAQ in the germline V gene. Deletions cut 2 bases from V and 1 base from J, with 10 bases between. The CDR3 here is CASSLFSRGTDTQYF. The CDR3 DNA reads as TGTGCCAGCAGCTTATTCTCCCGGGGCACAGATACGCAGTATTTT.

The chain is built from TRBV7-9 and TRBJ1-2; D is uncertain. Germline CDR1 and CDR2: SEHNR and FQNEAQ (reference sequence). Deletions cut 3 bases from V and 3 bases from J, with 8 bases between. The CDR3 is 13 amino acids. CDR3 amino acids: CASSFAEDYGYTF. The CDR3 bases are TGTGCCAGCAGCTTTGCAGAGGACTATGGCTACACCTTC.

V is TRBV5-4 and J is TRBJ2-1, with 7 bases identical to TRBD2. V lost 4 bases to trimming and J lost 1 base; unmatched junction nucleotides: 8. The germline V gene encodes CDR1 SGHNT and CDR2 YYREEE (reference sequence). This CDR3 comprises 16 residues. CDR3 bases: TGTGCCAGCAGCGGAACTAGCGATAGATCCTACAATGAGCAGTTCTTC. It codes for CASSGTSDRSYNEQFF.

The rearrangement uses TRBV29-1 and TRBJ2-5; D might be TRBD1 or TRBD2, each matching 6 bases. Deletions cut 6 bases from V and 2 bases from J, with 13 bases between. CDR3 length: 13 residues. The germline gives CDR1 SQVTM, CDR2 ANQGSEA. The chain's CDR3 is CSVLRGAQETQYF. The CDR3 nucleotides read TGCAGCGTCCTAAGGGGGGCTCAAGAGACCCAGTACTTC. Together with reference TRBV29-1 and TRBJ2-5, the CDR3 gives the full variable domain: SAVISQKPSRDICQRGTSLTIQCQVDSQVTMMFWYRQQPGQSLTLIATANQGSEATYESGFVIDKFPISRPNLTFSTLTVSNMSPEDSSIYLCSVLRGAQETQYFGPGTRLLVL.

The chain combines TRBV7-9 with TRBJ2-7; a weak D match, TRBD1 (6 bases). The CDR3 is made up of 14 amino acids. CDR1 is SEHNR, CDR2 FQNEAQ, per germline (reference sequence). Deletions cut 2 bases from V and 2 bases from J, with 10 bases between. CDR3 sequence (DNA): TGTGCCAGCAGCTTAACCGGACAGCCCTACGAGCAGTACTTC. It codes for CASSLTGQPYEQYF.

This clone was recorded a few times. The chain has TRBV6-5 and TRBJ1-2; D not certain. Germline CDR1 MNHEY, CDR2 SVGAGI. The germline V and J ends were trimmed by 10 bases and 2 bases, with 14 bases remaining between them. The CDR3 runs 13 residues. This CDR3 reads CATHHPPNYGYTF. CDR3 nucleotide sequence: TGTGCCACCCATCACCCACCCAACTATGGCTACACCTTC.

The J gene is TRBJ2-2, the V gene TRBV25-1, with D possibly TRBD1 on 5 matching bases. This CDR3 contains 16 residues. Deletions cut 0 bases from V and 6 bases from J, with 14 bases between. Germline V CDR1 and CDR2: MGHDK, SYGVNS. For the CDR3, the DNA is TGTGCCAGCAGTGAATATTTCAGGGTTGGGGCCGGGGAGCTGTTTTTT. Protein sequence: CASSEYFRVGAGELFF. Full variable domain (outside the CDR3, taken from reference TRBV25-1 and TRBJ2-2): EADIYQTPRYLVIGTGKKITLECSQTMGHDKMYWYQQDPGMELHLIHYSYGVNSTEKGDLSSESTVSRIRTEHFPLTLESARPSHTSQYLCASSEYFRVGAGELFFGEGSRLTVL.

The genes are TRBV4-2 and TRBJ2-3; 7 nucleotides match TRBD2. CDR3 size: 17 residues. Germline CDR1 is LGHNA and CDR2 is YNFKEQ. The J segment lost 0 bases and the V segment lost 1 base, leaving 7 bases of the junction unmatched. The CDR3: CASSQVSGLPSTDTQYF. CDR3 coding DNA: TGTGCCAGCAGCCAAGTATCGGGACTACCGAGCACAGATACGCAGTATTTT.

This clone was seen only once. This chain joins TRBV19 and TRBJ2-2; D is undetermined. Germline V gives CDR1 LNHDA, CDR2 SQIVND (reference sequence). The length of the CDR3 is 10 residues. The germline V and J ends were trimmed by 9 bases and 7 bases, with 6 bases remaining between them. The CDR3 spells CASWSGELFF. CDR3 nucleotides: TGTGCCAGCTGGAGCGGGGAGCTGTTTTTT.